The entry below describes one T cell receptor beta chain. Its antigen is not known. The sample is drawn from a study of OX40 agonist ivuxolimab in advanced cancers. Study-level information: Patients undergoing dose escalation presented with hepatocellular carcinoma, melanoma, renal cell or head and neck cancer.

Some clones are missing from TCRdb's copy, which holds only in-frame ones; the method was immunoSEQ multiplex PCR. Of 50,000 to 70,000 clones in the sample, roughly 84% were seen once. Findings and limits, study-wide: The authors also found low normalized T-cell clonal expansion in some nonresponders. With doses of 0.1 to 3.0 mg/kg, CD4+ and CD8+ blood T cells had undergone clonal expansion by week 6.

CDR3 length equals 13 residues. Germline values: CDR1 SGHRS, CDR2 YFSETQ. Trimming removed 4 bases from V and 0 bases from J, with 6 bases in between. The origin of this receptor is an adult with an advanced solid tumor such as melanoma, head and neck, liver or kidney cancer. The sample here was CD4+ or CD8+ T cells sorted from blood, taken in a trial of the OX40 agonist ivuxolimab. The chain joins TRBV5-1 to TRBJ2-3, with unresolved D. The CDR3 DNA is TGCGCCAGCAGCCACGACAGCACAGATACGCAGTATTTT. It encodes CASSHDSTDTQYF.